Presented here are 17 T cell receptor beta chains from one specimen sequenced in a study of long-term antiretroviral therapy in people with HIV. An immunoSEQ assay, version v3.0, was performed at survey level. The method was immunoSEQ multiplex PCR; TCRdb's version includes in-frame clones alone and lacks a portion of them. The sample holds under 45,000 clones, about 86% seen once. This specimen was unsorted PBMCs, taken 1.2 years after starting antiretroviral therapy. All receptors derive from a woman between 45 and 60 years old with HIV.

A single count supports this clone. This chain joins TRBV10-3 and TRBJ1-5; D not resolved. With 0 bases removed from V and 2 bases from J, the gap between germline ends came to 8 bases. This CDR3 has 15 residues. Germline CDR1 is ENHRY and CDR2 is SYGVKD. CDR3 amino acids: CAISESQKGNQPQHF. DNA for the CDR3: TGTGCCATCAGTGAGTCACAGAAGGGCAATCAGCCCCAGCATTTT.

V usage is TRBV27 and J usage is TRBJ2-1, with D possibly TRBD1 on 5 matching bases. Germline values: CDR1 MNHEY, CDR2 SMNVEV (reference sequence). The ends were cut back, 7 bases at V and 5 bases at J, with 18 bases in the middle. The CDR3 has 15 residues. CDR3 DNA sequence: TGTGCCAGCACCTCACTCCCCGCAGGGCACAATGAGCAGTTCTTC. Residues: CASTSLPAGHNEQFF.

The rearrangement uses TRBV6-6 and TRBJ1-2; D remains ambiguous. This CDR3 contains 12 residues. Germline V gives CDR1 MNHNY, CDR2 SVGAGI (reference sequence). The V end lost 2 bases, the J end lost 6 bases, and 7 bases lay between the germline ends. The CDR3 here is CASSYIGDGYTF. The CDR3 DNA reads TGTGCCAGCAGTTACATCGGCGATGGCTACACCTTC.

The genes are TRBV12-5 and TRBJ1-1, with 8 bases fitting TRBD1. CDR3 length equals 14 residues. V dropped 5 bases and J dropped 6; count of bases not matched to a gene: 8. The germline gives CDR1 LGHNT, CDR2 FRNRAP. CDR3 sequence reads: CASGIPGQVAEAFF. CDR3 DNA sequence: TGTGCTAGTGGTATCCCGGGACAGGTAGCTGAAGCTTTCTTT.

The rearrangement links TRBV18 to TRBJ2-7; tentative D call: TRBD1 (5 bases). Trimming pared 2 bases from V and 5 bases from J, leaving 16 bases between. Germline values: CDR1 KGHSH, CDR2 LQKENI. This CDR3 has 15 amino acids. In nucleotides, the CDR3 is TGTGCCAGCTCACCAACCAGGGTCCTTATCGACGAGCAGTACTTC. It encodes CASSPTRVLIDEQYF.

This chain links TRBV6-1 with TRBJ2-3, with 11 bases that match TRBD2. V was pared by 6 bases and J by 3 bases, with 5 bases of the junction left unmatched. The CDR3 is 15 amino acids. CDR1 and CDR2 (germline): MNHNS, SASEGT. The CDR3 nucleotides read TGTGCCAGCAGCCTACTAGCGGGGGTGACAGATACGCAGTATTTT. It codes for CASSLLAGVTDTQYF.

The V gene is TRBV6-5, the J gene TRBJ1-4; 7 bases line up with TRBD1. The CDR3 length is 14 residues. From germline, CDR1 is MNHEY and CDR2 SVGAGI. The trim removed 5 bases at V and 7 bases at J, leaving 7 bases unmatched. Here the CDR3 DNA reads TGTGCCAGCAGTATAACAGGGGAGACTGAAAAACTGTTTTTT. Its protein product is CASSITGETEKLFF.

The rearrangement links TRBV11-3 to TRBJ2-2; D is undetermined. Germline V gives CDR1 SGHNT, CDR2 YENEEA. This CDR3 is built from 14 residues. The ends were cut back, 4 bases at V and 2 bases at J, with 8 bases in the middle. For the CDR3, the DNA is TGTGCCAGCAGCTCGACACGAAACACCGGGGAGCTGTTTTTT. Translating gives CASSSTRNTGELFF.

The rearrangement joins TRBV2 to TRBJ1-2; TRBD1 might be the D (6 bases). CDR1 and CDR2 from the germline V gene are SNHLY and FYNNEI. CDR3 size: 14 residues. Deletions cut 6 bases from V and 4 bases from J, with 15 bases between. In nucleotides, the CDR3 is TGTGCCAGCAGAAACAGGGTCCCCCTCTATGGCTACACCTTC. Translating it yields CASRNRVPLYGYTF.

This chain uses TRBV11-2 with TRBJ1-1; TRBD1 is a possible D gene (5 bases). The V and J ends lost 5 bases and 0 bases respectively, with 19 bases between them. This CDR3 contains 17 residues. In germline, CDR1 is SGHAT, CDR2 FQNNGV. The CDR3 here is CASSPLLRGKLNTEAFF. In DNA, the CDR3 is TGTGCCAGCAGCCCGCTGTTGAGGGGAAAATTGAACACTGAAGCTTTCTTT.

The DNA for the CDR3 is TGTGCCAGCAGCTTGGGAGGGGGAATTGGAGCTTTCTTT. This sequence encodes CASSLGGGIGAFF. This chain links TRBV7-9 with TRBJ1-1; D is possibly TRBD1 (6 bases). The germline V gene encodes CDR1 SEHNR and CDR2 FQNEAQ (reference sequence). Deletions cut 3 bases from V and 10 bases from J, with 15 bases between. The CDR3 is 13 residues long.

The rearrangement joins TRBV9 to TRBJ2-3, with D perhaps being TRBD1 or TRBD2 (6 bases each). There are 16 residues in the CDR3. In germline, CDR1 is SGDLS, CDR2 YYNGEE. V lost 0 bases and J 5 bases, leaving 16 bases between the germline ends. CDR3 sequence: CASSVGPGATGDTQYF. CDR3 DNA: TGTGCCAGCAGCGTAGGCCCGGGGGCGACGGGAGATACGCAGTATTTT.

The gene calls are TRBV5-6 and TRBJ1-6, with D unresolved. The CDR3 runs to 19 residues. Trimming left V 2 bases short and J 1 base short, with 19 bases between. Per germline, CDR1 SGHDT and CDR2 YYEEEE. CDR3 in amino acids: CASSFVGLSSGSYNSPLHF. CDR3 DNA sequence: TGTGCCAGCAGCTTTGTGGGTTTGTCGTCGGGGTCCTATAATTCACCCCTCCACTTT.

The chain is built from TRBV5-6 and TRBJ1-2, with 10 bases identical to TRBD1. V trimming: 0 bases; J trimming: 4 bases; junction bases outside the gene matches: 3. Germline V CDR1 and CDR2: SGHDT, YYEEEE. There are 15 residues in the CDR3. The CDR3 spells CASSLAGQGSYGYTF. The CDR3 DNA is TGTGCCAGCAGCTTGGCGGGACAGGGGTCCTATGGCTACACCTTC. Together with reference TRBV5-6 and TRBJ1-2, the CDR3 gives the full variable domain: DAGVTQSPTHLIKTRGQQVTLRCSPKSGHDTVSWYQQALGQGPQFIFQYYEEEERQRGNFPDRFSGHQFPNYSSELNVNALLLGDSALYLCASSLAGQGSYGYTFGSGTRLTVV.

About this clone: An end of the junction differs from the germline gene, which may be a read error. The chain employs TRBV7-7 and TRBJ2-5; D is possibly TRBD2 (5 bases). The CDR3 has 15 residues. Germline lookup yields CDR1 SSHAT and CDR2 FNYEAQ (reference sequence). The CDR3 spells CASSLGRGSQETQYF. The CDR3 nucleotides are TGTGCTAGCAGCTTAGGGAGAGGCAGCCAAGAGACCCAGTACTTC.

CDR3: CASSEGPYEQYF. In nucleotides, the CDR3 is TGTGCCAGCAGTGAAGGACCCTACGAGCAGTACTTC. J is TRBJ2-7 and V is TRBV6-1, with D unclear. CDR1 MNHNS and CDR2 SASEGT come from the germline V gene. The V end lost 1 base, the J end lost 2 bases, and 3 bases lay between the germline ends. This CDR3 is 12 amino acids long.

The chain links TRBV4-3 to TRBJ1-6; 12 bases align to TRBD1. Germline V CDR1 and CDR2: LGHNA, YSLEER. This CDR3 contains 18 residues. Trimming at V came to 0 bases and at J to 7 bases, leaving 7 bases not matched to a gene. CDR3 protein: CASSQDGGQGAVNSPLHF. The CDR3 DNA is TGCGCCAGCAGCCAAGATGGGGGACAGGGGGCTGTAAATTCACCCCTCCACTTT.